These T cell receptor beta chains were read from a single sample in a study of T cell changes during pregnancy in multiple sclerosis. The data were produced by immunoSEQ multiplex PCR, yet TCRdb's version contains in-frame clones alone and is incomplete. The data contain 55,000 to 65,000 clones, 92% of them singletons. Sequenced material: peripheral blood, taken in the first trimester of pregnancy. These receptors were taken from a female donor with multiple sclerosis, enrolled in a pregnancy study. Both conserved end residues are part of each CDR3. Each record gives: D gene, V gene, clone size, J gene, CDR3 length, CDR3 DNA, CDR3 protein. The D gene is left open where the match is weak. Where a row states a size, it is once, few, many or the class of an expanded clone; other rows omit it.

NA	TRBV27	NA	TRBJ1-2	14	TGTGCCAGCAGTTTGGTGGGCAGGGCGGCTGGCTACACCTTC	CASSLVGRAAGYTF
NA	TRBV9	NA	TRBJ2-1	16	TGTGCCAGCAGCCCACCCGGACAGTTATTCTACAATGAGCAGTTCTTC	CASSPPGQLFYNEQFF
TRBD1	TRBV7-2	once	TRBJ1-1	14	TGTGCCAGCAGCTCCGGGACAGCGAACACTGAAGCTTTCTTT	CASSSGTANTEAFF
NA	TRBV7-9	few	TRBJ1-1	13	TGTGCCAGCAGCTTATACGAGGACACTGAAGCTTTCTTT	CASSLYEDTEAFF
TRBD2	TRBV5-4	NA	TRBJ2-3	18	TGTGCCAGCAGGTTTACTAGCGGGGGGGTTGGCCCAACAGATACGCAGTATTTT	CASRFTSGGVGPTDTQYF
TRBD2	TRBV29-1	NA	TRBJ2-3	17	TGCAGCGTCAACGGACTAGCGGGGGTAGTCGGCACAGATACGCAGTATTTT	CSVNGLAGVVGTDTQYF
NA	TRBV2	NA	TRBJ1-5	14	TGTGCCAGCAGTGATAGTTTGAGCAATCAGCCCCAGCATTTT	CASSDSLSNQPQHF
NA	TRBV13	NA	TRBJ1-1	15	TGTGCCAGCAGCTCCGACGGACGGGGAAACACTGAAGCTTTCTTT	CASSSDGRGNTEAFF
NA	TRBV4-3	NA	TRBJ1-3	13	TGCGCCAGCAGCCAAGATCTCAGGGACACCATATATTTT	CASSQDLRDTIYF
TRBD1	TRBV9	NA	TRBJ1-2	17	TGTGCCAGCAGCGTAGAATCCGGATTTGGACAGGTCTATGGCTACACCTTC	CASSVESGFGQVYGYTF
NA	TRBV2	NA	TRBJ1-2	12	TGTGCCAGCACCGGACAGACCTATGGCTACACCTTC	CASTGQTYGYTF
TRBD2	TRBV4-1	NA	TRBJ2-1	15	TGCGCCAGCAGCCCTACTGGTAGCCTAGCGGGAATACAGTTCTTC	CASSPTGSLAGIQFF
NA	TRBV27	NA	TRBJ1-6	14	TGTGCCAGCAGTTTAACCCGGGAGTATTCACCCCTCCACTTT	CASSLTREYSPLHF
NA	TRBV5-6	NA	TRBJ1-6	17	TGTGCCAGCAGCTCGCGGACAGCTATGACCACCAATTCACCCCTCCACTTT	CASSSRTAMTTNSPLHF
NA	TRBV6-4	medium-sized	TRBJ2-2	14	TGTGCCAGCAGTGACTCGAGGGACACCGGGGAGCTGTTTTTT	CASSDSRDTGELFF
TRBD2	TRBV7-2	NA	TRBJ2-5	15	TGTGCCAGCAGCAACATAGCGGGGGGCCAAGAGACCCAGTACTTC	CASSNIAGGQETQYF